Sequencing of this T cell receptor (beta chain) was carried out in a study of identifying expanded T cells in peripheral blood. No infections or other immune events were documented during collection. TCRdb's table, derived via immunoSEQ multiplex PCR, lists solely in-frame clones and lacks some. The sample yields about 78,000 clones, roughly four fifths seen once. The CDR3 covers 15 residues. Germline assignment: CDR1 MNHEY and CDR2 SMNVEV (reference sequence). V lost 0 bases and J lost 0, with 9 bases in between. The source material was blood. The V gene is TRBV27, the J gene TRBJ2-7; no definite D call. This receptor was obtained from a person aged 18 to 70 in good health. The CDR3 sequence is CASSLSARSSYEQYF. DNA of the CDR3: TGTGCCAGCAGTTTATCCGCCAGAAGCTCCTACGAGCAGTACTTC.